This section outlines one TCR beta chain sequence together with its context. The specificity of this receptor is unknown. Base qualities are missing; no much larger clone stands one base away. This sample stems from a study of T-cell memory formation after mild COVID-19 (dated by TCRdb to the early 2020s). The study in broad terms: TCR sequence clusters from the two donors were found to be largely donor specific. Two young, previously healthy adult volunteers, one female and one male, were included in the cohort. In a couple of donors, T-cell clones that expanded and contracted after mild COVID-19 were followed by sequencing TCRalpha and TCRbeta repertoires longitudinally. The paper's findings and limits, for the study overall: The study covered only a couple of mild cases, and larger cohorts including severe cases with pre-infection samples were considered necessary. SARS-CoV-2 specificity of the second-wave clones peaking on day 37 was not confirmed. Clones contracting from day 15 to 85 had balanced CD4/CD8 phenotypes, while a second wave expanding from day 15 to 37 was biased towards CD4+. Some responding clones were detected in pre-infection memory, suggesting pre-existing cross-reactive memory T cells joined the SARS-CoV-2 response. Contracting CD4+ clones appeared mostly in the CM and EM memory subsets, whereas CD8+ clones were enriched in EMRA.

Ficoll-Paque density gradient centrifugation was used to isolate PBMCs. Its CDR3 holds 17 amino acids, cysteine through phenylalanine. The entry retains the CDR3 DNA only, 51 bases that are in frame from base 1. V was cut back by 2 bases and J by 4 bases, leaving a gap of 19 bases between them. CDR1 and CDR2, looked up from the germline V gene, are MDHEN and SYDVKM. Sequencing took place on an Illumina NovaSeq 6000. TCRalpha and TCRbeta cDNA libraries were built by 5'RACE with constant-segment primers, adding sample barcodes and unique molecular identifiers. Trizol reagent was used to extract RNA from every sample. Library amplification was performed in two PCR steps, and a second sample barcode and Illumina TruSeq adapters were introduced in the second step. Sequencing of libraries was performed on an Illumina NovaSeq with 2 x 150 bp paired-end reads. In the paper's pipeline: The reads were demultiplexed and collapsed into UMI-guided consensus sequences using migec v1.2.7. Using mixcr v2.1.11, the UMI consensuses were aligned to TRA and TRB V and J templates and assembled into clonotypes. A clonotype was counted as expanded or contracted only if both edgeR and NoisET called the change significant, with noise models trained on biological replicates. For edgeR calls, the cutoffs were a false discovery rate-adjusted p below 0.01 and a log2 fold-change threshold of 1. As an exploratory analysis of dynamics, max-normalized trajectories of the 1000 most abundant clonotypes were examined by PCA with hierarchical clustering. Separately sequenced CD4+ and CD8+ repertoires were used to assign the CD4 or CD8 phenotype of responding clones. TCRdb trimmed public reads at Q25 via fastp, called clones via MiXCR and kept in-frame beta chains. Rows are combined by CDR3 protein, so each entry shows the most common genes and DNA. The V and J calls come from TCRdb's annotation, not from the publication. In all, the sample holds under 250,000 distinct CDR3 sequences, and 7.5% to 10% of those were seen once. Around a fifth of the sample goes to the ten largest clones.

The chain links TRBV28 with TRBJ2-3; the D region possibly corresponds to TRBD2 (6 bases align). Sequenced input: PBMCs or a T cell subset sorted from them (not recorded which). The sequence was obtained from a man between 18 and 35 years old who had mild COVID-19 (a few samples of this study predate the infection). The sample titles of this study are shuffled in the database, so cell type and time point are left out; the donor was told from shared clones. In nucleotides, the sequence is TGTGCCAGCAGTTTAGAAACGGGGGATATATGGCCAGATACGCAGTATTTT. This gives the protein CASSLETGDIWPDTQYF.